In this sample, the clone carrying this T cell receptor (beta chain) turned up many times. Amplification of TCR beta CDR3 regions used RNA as the template. The study used the HTBI primer set for a first-round RT-PCR of the TCR CDR3. Using its own MiXCR run on the multiplex PCR reads, TCRdb lists one record per CDR3 protein. The sample contains around 520,000 distinct CDR3 sequences, approximately 25% of which appear only once. The length of the CDR3 is 15 residues. Germline lookup yields CDR1 MGHRA and CDR2 YSYEKL. The V and J ends lost 0 bases and 3 bases respectively, with 11 bases between them. The record originates from a study of T cells in Graves' hyperthyroidism and ophthalmopathy.

The TCR comes from a woman in her 30s with Graves' ophthalmopathy. This sequence joins TRBV4-1 and TRBJ1-2; TRBD1 might be the D (6 bases). The source material was blood. CDR3 sequence (DNA): TGCGCCAGCAGCCAAGAAGGCAGGACAGACTATGGCTACACCTTC. It is translated as CASSQEGRTDYGYTF.